The 16 T cell receptor beta chains presented below share a single source sample, sequenced in a study of blood T cell repertoires in COVID-19 (dated by TCRdb to 2020 to 2021). Library construction relied on the immunoSEQ multiplex PCR assay. TCRdb stores this immuneACCESS table with in-frame sequences only. Part of the clones is absent; in the studies checked, under half of the shortfall reflects unresolved V genes, and no reason is known for the rest. Within this sample are a few hundred thousand clones, with about nine tenths of them counted one time only. The top ten hold just over 1% of the sample. The specimen sequenced was PBMCs or T cells enriched from blood (not recorded which). The receptors derive from a woman under 40 who had been exposed to COVID-19.

V and J are TRBV19 and TRBJ2-5; tentatively, D is TRBD2 (5 bases). CDR1 and CDR2 from the germline V gene are LNHDA and SQIVND (reference sequence). The CDR3 loop spans 14 amino acids. The V gene lost 1 base and the J gene lost 5 bases, with 11 bases spanning the gap. This CDR3 is CASSIGVRVETQYF. CDR3 in DNA: TGTGCCAGTAGTATAGGGGTGAGGGTTGAGACCCAGTACTTC.

The CDR3 region is CASSLIPPSQRGNQPQHF. The DNA of the CDR3 is TGTGCCAGCAGCTTAATCCCTCCCAGCCAGAGGGGGAATCAGCCCCAGCATTTT. The chain is built from TRBV11-3 and TRBJ1-5; a possible D gene is TRBD1 (6 bases). The V end was cut by 2 bases, the J end by 4 bases, with 21 bases between. The CDR3 runs to 18 residues. Germline V lookup: CDR1 SGHNT, CDR2 YENEEA.

The chain is built from TRBV28 and TRBJ2-7, with D perhaps TRBD1 (5 bases). This CDR3 spans 13 amino acids. Trimming removed 2 bases at V and 3 bases at J, with 8 bases between. Germline-derived CDR1 and CDR2 are MDHEN and SYDVKM. DNA for the CDR3: TGTGCCAGCAGTTTACAGGGTCTCTACGAGCAGTACTTC. As protein: CASSLQGLYEQYF.

This clone was counted once. The V and J genes are TRBV3-1 (or the pseudogene TRBV3-2) and TRBJ1-2, with 7 positions matching TRBD1. With V trimmed by 2 bases and J by 4 bases, 10 bases remained unmatched. Germline loops: CDR1 LGHDT, CDR2 YNNKEL (reference sequence). This CDR3 spans 16 amino acids. CDR3 loop: CASSQTSVGTAYGYTF. CDR3 nucleotide sequence: TGTGCCAGCAGCCAAACCAGTGTAGGGACAGCCTATGGCTACACCTTC.

The chain links TRBV7-3 to TRBJ1-6, with TRBD1 matching over 8 bases. The CDR3 has 15 residues. The J segment lost 7 bases and the V segment lost 4 bases, leaving 6 bases of the junction unmatched. CDR1 is SGHTA, CDR2 FQGTGA, per germline. The CDR3 reads CASSSSGQANSPLHF. The CDR3 DNA follows: TGTGCCAGCAGCTCTTCGGGACAGGCAAATTCACCCCTCCACTTT.

This clone was detected a few times. V usage is TRBV19 and J usage is TRBJ2-7; 9 bases fit TRBD2. V gave up 1 base and J gave up 5 bases; unmatched junction bases: 6. Germline CDR1 and CDR2: LNHDA and SQIVND (reference sequence). This CDR3 comprises 15 residues. As DNA, the CDR3 is TGTGCCAGTAGTATAGGCGGGCTAGCGGGAAACGAGCAGTACTTC. Translated, it gives CASSIGGLAGNEQYF.

J is TRBJ1-1 and V is TRBV3-1 (or the pseudogene TRBV3-2); D gene ambiguous. The V gene lost 4 bases and the J gene lost 11 bases, with 17 bases spanning the gap. Germline V gene data show CDR1 as LGHDT and CDR2 as YNNKEL (reference sequence). The CDR3 spans 13 residues. CDR3 sequence: CASSPTRGARAFF. The DNA of the CDR3 is TGTGCCAGCAGCCCAACACGGGGAGCGAGGGCTTTCTTT.

The rearrangement links TRBV3-1 (or the pseudogene TRBV3-2) to TRBJ2-3; 8 nucleotides line up with TRBD2. This CDR3 comprises 14 residues. Trimming at V came to 4 bases and at J to 13 bases, leaving 13 bases not matched to a gene. The germline V gene encodes CDR1 LGHDT and CDR2 YNNKEL (reference sequence). The CDR3 spells CASSRDPDGTREYF. As DNA, the CDR3 is TGTGCCAGCAGCCGTGACCCCGACGGGACTAGAGAGTATTTT.

The rearrangement joins TRBV6-4 to TRBJ1-2; possibly TRBD1 for D (5 bases). Germline V gene lookup returns CDR1 MRHNA and CDR2 SNTAGT. The CDR3 is made up of 14 amino acids. Trimming stripped 2 bases from V and 3 bases from J, with 10 bases between. The CDR3 protein is CASSDPPQDYGYTF. CDR3 nucleotide sequence: TGTGCCAGCAGTGACCCCCCACAGGACTATGGCTACACCTTC.

In its sample, this clone was seen once. This chain joins TRBV27 and TRBJ2-3; 7 bases line up with TRBD1. This CDR3 is 18 amino acids long. Per the germline V gene, CDR1 is MNHEY and CDR2 is SMNVEV (reference sequence). J gave up 4 bases and V 2 bases, and 15 bases lay outside the gene matches. In DNA form, the CDR3 reads TGTGCCAGCAGTTTAAGGTTCGCAGGGGGAGTGTTGGCAGATACGCAGTATTTT. Its protein product is CASSLRFAGGVLADTQYF.

In this sample, this clone turned up once. The chain uses TRBV3-1 (or the pseudogene TRBV3-2) and TRBJ2-5, with a weak D call TRBD2 (5 bases). Germline V gives CDR1 LGHDT, CDR2 YNNKEL (reference sequence). The CDR3 has 15 residues. Trimming stripped 2 bases from V and 9 bases from J, with 19 bases between. CDR3 amino acids: CASSQIEGLARAQYF. The CDR3 DNA reads TGTGCCAGCAGCCAAATAGAGGGCCTAGCTCGGGCCCAGTACTTC.

The J gene is TRBJ2-3, the V gene TRBV27; TRBD2 agrees at 10 bases. The germline V gene has CDR1 MNHEY and CDR2 SMNVEV (reference sequence). With 3 bases clipped from V and 3 bases from J, the junction kept 3 bases outside the gene matches. This CDR3 comprises 15 residues. The chain's CDR3 is CASSFGLAETDTQYF. The CDR3 bases are TGTGCCAGCAGTTTCGGACTAGCGGAAACAGATACGCAGTATTTT.

V and J are TRBV7-6 and TRBJ1-5, with a possible D match to TRBD1 (6 bases). Trimming left V 6 bases short and J 4 bases short, with 16 bases between. Germline V lookup: CDR1 SGHVS, CDR2 FNYEAQ. This CDR3 contains 15 residues. The CDR3 is CASSLGTNPNQPQHF. In DNA form, the CDR3 reads TGTGCCAGCAGTCTCGGGACAAATCCTAATCAGCCCCAGCATTTT.

The genes are TRBV5-1 and TRBJ1-1; perhaps TRBD1 as D (5 bases). This CDR3 has 15 amino acids. Trimming pared 0 bases from V and 2 bases from J, leaving 11 bases between. Germline assignment: CDR1 SGHRS and CDR2 YFSETQ. The CDR3 spells CASSLAGGGNTEAFF. CDR3 DNA: TGCGCCAGCAGCTTGGCGGGGGGTGGAAACACTGAAGCTTTCTTT.

The genes are TRBV15 and TRBJ2-6; 7 bases are a match to TRBD1. CDR1 is LNHNV, CDR2 YYDKDF, per germline (reference sequence). The CDR3 has 21 amino acids. Trimming at V came to 3 bases and at J to 0 bases, leaving 17 bases not matched to a gene. DNA of the CDR3: TGTGCCACCAGCAGCCCATGGGTAGTTACAGGGGCGAGCTCTGGGGCCAACGTCCTGACTTTC. It specifies CATSSPWVVTGASSGANVLTF.

The rearrangement links TRBV5-1 to TRBJ1-2; D is ambiguous. The CDR3 sequence is 14 residues long. In germline, CDR1 is SGHRS, CDR2 YFSETQ. Between the trimmed V and J ends, which lost 0 bases and 7 bases, there was a span of 13 bases. The CDR3 DNA follows: TGCGCCAGCAGCTTGGAGGCGACGGCGGGTGGCTACACCTTC. Its translation: CASSLEATAGGYTF.